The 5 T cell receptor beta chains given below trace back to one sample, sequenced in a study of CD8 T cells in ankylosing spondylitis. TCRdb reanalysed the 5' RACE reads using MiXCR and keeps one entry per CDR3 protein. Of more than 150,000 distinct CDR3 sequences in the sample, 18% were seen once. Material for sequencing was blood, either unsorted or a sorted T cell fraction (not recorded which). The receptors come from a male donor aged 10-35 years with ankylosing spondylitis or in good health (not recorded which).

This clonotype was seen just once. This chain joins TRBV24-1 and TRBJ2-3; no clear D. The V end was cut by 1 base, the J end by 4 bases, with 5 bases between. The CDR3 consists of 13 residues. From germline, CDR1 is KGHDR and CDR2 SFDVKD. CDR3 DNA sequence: TGTGCCACCAGTGATTTCGTCTCAGATACGCAGTATTTT. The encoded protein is CATSDFVSDTQYF.

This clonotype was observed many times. The CDR3 bases are TGTGCCAGCAGCTCCACTAGCGGGACGTCCGAGCAGTACGTC. Translated, it gives CASSSTSGTSEQYV. This chain uses TRBV7-8 with TRBJ2-7; TRBD2 matches at 10 bases. Germline CDR1 is SGHVS and CDR2 is FQNEAQ. The CDR3 is 14 amino acids. Losses at the gene ends were 4 bases for V and 6 bases for J; bases not matched to a gene: 6.

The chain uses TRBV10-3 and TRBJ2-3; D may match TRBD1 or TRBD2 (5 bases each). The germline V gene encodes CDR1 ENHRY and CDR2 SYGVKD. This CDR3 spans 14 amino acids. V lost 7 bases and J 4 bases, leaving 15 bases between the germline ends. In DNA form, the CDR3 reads TGTGCCATCACTGCGAACCCGGGGCCAGATACGCAGTATTTT. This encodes CAITANPGPDTQYF.

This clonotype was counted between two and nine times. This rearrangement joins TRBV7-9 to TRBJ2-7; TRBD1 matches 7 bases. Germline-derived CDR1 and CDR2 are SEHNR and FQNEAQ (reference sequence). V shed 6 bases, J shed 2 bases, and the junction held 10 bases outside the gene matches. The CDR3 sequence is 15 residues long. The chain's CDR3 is CASRKQGTATYEQYF. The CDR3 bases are TGTGCCAGCAGGAAACAGGGGACAGCTACCTACGAGCAGTACTTC. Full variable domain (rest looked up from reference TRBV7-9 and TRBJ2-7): DTGVSQNPRHKITKRGQNVTFRCDPISEHNRLYWYRQTLGQGPEFLTYFQNEAQLEKSRLLSDRFSAERPKGSFSTLEIQRTEQGDSAMYLCASRKQGTATYEQYFGPGTRLTVT.

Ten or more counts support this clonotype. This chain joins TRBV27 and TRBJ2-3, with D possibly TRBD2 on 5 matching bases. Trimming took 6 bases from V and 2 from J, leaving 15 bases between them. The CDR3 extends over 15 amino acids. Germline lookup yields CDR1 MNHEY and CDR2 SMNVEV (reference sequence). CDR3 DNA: TGTGCCAGCAGGCCCACTAGTTACTACACAGATACGCAGTATTTT. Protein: CASRPTSYYTDTQYF.